The 24 T cell receptor beta chains presented below share a single source sample, sequenced in a study of blood T cell repertoires in COVID-19. Measured with immunoSEQ multiplex PCR; TCRdb has only the in-frame clones, and not every one. The data contain roughly 300,000 clones, over 85% of them singletons. The specimen was peripheral blood. The source is a woman aged 30 to 39 with COVID-19, enrolled during active disease.

This chain uses TRBV11-3 with TRBJ2-1; 8 positions match TRBD2. The CDR3 has 17 residues. V was pared by 0 bases and J by 4 bases, with 8 bases of the junction left unmatched. Germline V lookup: CDR1 SGHNT, CDR2 YENEEA. CDR3 sequence (DNA): TGTGCCAGCAGCTTAGATCTCACCCAGCGGGGGTACAATGAGCAGTTCTTC. This codes for CASSLDLTQRGYNEQFF.

The chain employs TRBV7-9 and TRBJ1-1, with 9 positions matching TRBD1. The CDR3 totals 16 residues. Germline V gene lookup returns CDR1 SEHNR and CDR2 FQNEAQ (reference sequence). V was pared by 5 bases and J by 1 base, with 8 bases of the junction left unmatched. The CDR3 DNA reads TGTGCCAGCAGCCAACGACAGGGGGGTAAGAACACTGAAGCTTTCTTT. It encodes CASSQRQGGKNTEAFF.

The chain combines TRBV3-1 (or the pseudogene TRBV3-2) with TRBJ1-1; TRBD1 agrees at 7 bases. The V segment lost 2 bases and the J segment 7 bases; nucleotides outside the gene matches: 4. Germline V gene sequence: CDR1 LGHDT, CDR2 YNNKEL (reference sequence). There are 13 residues in the CDR3. This CDR3 reads CASSQPGTDEAFF. DNA of the CDR3: TGTGCCAGCAGCCAACCCGGGACAGATGAAGCTTTCTTT.

This clone occurred once. The germline gene is not matched at one end of the junction; a read error may be the cause. This sequence joins TRBV7-8 and TRBJ2-1, with 11 bases fitting TRBD2. The CDR3 consists of 14 residues. In germline, CDR1 is SGHVS, CDR2 FQNEAQ. The CDR3 nucleotides read TGTGCCAGCAGATTAGCGGGGGGGCGTGGTGAGCAGTTCTTC. Translating it yields CASRLAGGRGEQFF.

The rearrangement joins TRBV6-6 to TRBJ1-5; 7 bases are shared with TRBD1. After removal of 0 bases from V and 4 bases from J, the junction contained 0 bases not matched to a gene. The CDR3 covers 14 residues. Germline assignment: CDR1 MNHNY and CDR2 SVGAGI (reference sequence). This CDR3 reads CASSYSDRNQPQHF. DNA of the CDR3: TGTGCCAGCAGTTACTCGGACAGGAATCAGCCCCAGCATTTT.

This clone was recorded only once. This chain uses TRBV18 with TRBJ2-1, with unresolved D. V was clipped by 0 bases and J by 0 bases, with 12 bases between them. CDR3 length equals 17 residues. Germline CDR1 and CDR2: KGHSH and LQKENI. The CDR3 region is CASSPPYPVSSYNEQFF. The CDR3 nucleotides read TGTGCCAGCTCACCACCCTATCCCGTAAGCTCCTACAATGAGCAGTTCTTC.

The V and J genes are TRBV21-1 and TRBJ1-3; the table gives TRBD1 as D, unverified against the DNA. TRBV21-1 is a pseudogene segment. This CDR3 is built from 16 residues. The CDR3 protein is CASSWGDRPAGNTIYF. The CDR3 region has the DNA TGTGCCAGCAGCTGGGGGGACAGACCTGCTGGAAACACCATATATTTT.

The chain uses TRBV4-1 and TRBJ1-2, with 11 nucleotides matching TRBD1. Losses at the gene ends were 4 bases for V and 11 bases for J; bases not matched to a gene: 9. Germline-derived CDR1 and CDR2 are MGHRA and YSYEKL. The CDR3 covers 14 residues. CDR3 in DNA: TGCGCCAGCAGCCTCGGACAGGGGGCCTTATCTTACACCTTC. As protein: CASSLGQGALSYTF.

This clone was counted once. The chain joins TRBV18 to TRBJ2-5; weak D call: TRBD1 (6 bases). From germline, CDR1 is KGHSH and CDR2 LQKENI. There are 14 residues in the CDR3. Trimming pared 3 bases from V and 2 bases from J, leaving 10 bases between. CDR3 in DNA: TGTGCCAGCTCACCTGGGACAAATCAAGAGACCCAGTACTTC. It encodes CASSPGTNQETQYF.

The chain recombines TRBV6-5 with TRBJ2-1; 11 bases agree with TRBD1. V trimming: 11 bases; J trimming: 7 bases; junction bases outside the gene matches: 10. The CDR3 is 14 residues long. Germline V gene data show CDR1 as MNHEY and CDR2 as SVGAGI. The CDR3 is CASSRGTGGNEQFF. CDR3 DNA sequence: TGTGCCTCCAGTCGGGGGACAGGGGGGAATGAGCAGTTCTTC.

The DNA of the CDR3 is TGTGCCAGCAGTCCAGGGGGACAGTACACCGGGGAGCTGTTTTTT. It codes for CASSPGGQYTGELFF. The rearrangement links TRBV6-6 to TRBJ2-2; TRBD1 aligns across 7 bases. The CDR3 contains 15 residues. V trimming: 5 bases; J trimming: 3 bases; junction bases outside the gene matches: 6. Germline CDR1 and CDR2: MNHNY and SVGAGI (reference sequence).

This sequence joins TRBV11-2 and TRBJ1-1, with a possible D match to TRBD1 (6 bases). The germline V and J ends were trimmed by 8 bases and 5 bases, with 15 bases remaining between them. The CDR3 runs to 13 residues. Germline V gene sequence: CDR1 SGHAT, CDR2 FQNNGV. CDR3 sequence reads: CASRTGGRTEAFF. Here the CDR3 DNA reads TGTGCCAGCCGAACGGGGGGGCGGACTGAAGCTTTCTTT.

CDR3 sequence (DNA): TGTGCCAGCTCCCCGAGGCAGTTGATGAACACTGAAGCTTTCTTT. Translation: CASSPRQLMNTEAFF. The rearrangement joins TRBV18 to TRBJ1-1; D not certain. Germline CDR1 is KGHSH and CDR2 is LQKENI. The V and J ends lost 6 bases and 0 bases respectively, with 14 bases between them. The CDR3 has 15 residues. The whole variable domain, filled in from reference TRBV18 and TRBJ1-1, reads NAGVMQNPRHLVRRRGQEARLRCSPMKGHSHVYWYRQLPEEGLKFMVYLQKENIIDESGMPKERFSAEFPKEGPSILRIQQVVRGDSAAYFCASSPRQLMNTEAFFGQGTRLTVV.

The rearrangement joins TRBV3-1 (or the pseudogene TRBV3-2) to TRBJ1-1; D is ambiguous. In germline, CDR1 is LGHDT, CDR2 YNNKEL (reference sequence). The V end was cut by 6 bases, the J end by 1 base, with 9 bases between. CDR3 size: 13 residues. Here the CDR3 DNA reads TGTGCCAGCAGTAAGCGGCAGAACACTGAAGCTTTCTTT. Translating it yields CASSKRQNTEAFF.

The chain has TRBV6-5 and TRBJ1-6; TRBD1 matches 11 bases. Trimming removed 10 bases from V and 9 bases from J; junction bases left unmatched: 11. Germline V gene data show CDR1 as MNHEY and CDR2 as SVGAGI. CDR3 length equals 15 residues. In DNA form, the CDR3 reads TGTGCCACCACAGGCATGGGACAGGGGGGTTCACCCCTCCACTTT. Translating it yields CATTGMGQGGSPLHF.

This rearrangement joins TRBV29-1 to TRBJ1-1, with 8 bases matching TRBD1. Germline CDR1 reads SQVTM; CDR2 reads ANQGSEA. J gave up 7 bases and V 7 bases, and 5 bases lay outside the gene matches. The CDR3 consists of 11 residues. The CDR3 DNA is TGCAGCGCACAAGACAGGGGTGAAGCTTTCTTT. Amino acids: CSAQDRGEAFF.

This rearrangement joins TRBV5-4 to TRBJ2-2; 7 bases match TRBD1. There are 13 residues in the CDR3. Germline CDR1 SGHNT, CDR2 YYREEE (reference sequence). The J segment lost 5 bases and the V segment lost 4 bases, leaving 2 bases of the junction unmatched. In DNA form, the CDR3 reads TGTGCCAGCAGCCCGGGACAGACCGGGGAGCTGTTTTTT. Residues: CASSPGQTGELFF.

CDR3 residues: CASSQDWRRGYSPLHF. The CDR3 nucleotides are TGTGCCAGCAGCCAAGATTGGCGACGGGGATATTCACCCCTCCACTTT. This chain connects TRBV4-2 to TRBJ1-6; no reliable D call. The germline V gene has CDR1 LGHNA and CDR2 YNFKEQ. This CDR3 has 16 amino acids. V dropped 0 bases and J dropped 8 bases, with 14 bases sitting between them.

The gene calls are TRBV6-5 and TRBJ1-1; D not certain. Trimming pared 6 bases from V and 8 bases from J, leaving 13 bases between. The CDR3 runs 12 residues. Germline values: CDR1 MNHEY, CDR2 SVGAGI. CDR3 coding DNA: TGTGCCAGCAGCAACTTAAACCGAGAAGCTTTCTTT. This gives the protein CASSNLNREAFF.

This chain connects TRBV9 to TRBJ1-2, with 7 bases aligning to TRBD1. The CDR3 runs to 12 residues. Germline loops: CDR1 SGDLS, CDR2 YYNGEE. The J segment lost 13 bases and the V segment lost 0 bases, leaving 6 bases of the junction unmatched. The CDR3 sequence: CASSVVRGGITF. CDR3 sequence (DNA): TGTGCCAGCAGCGTAGTGAGAGGGGGCATCACCTTC.

The rearrangement links TRBV3-1 (or the pseudogene TRBV3-2) to TRBJ1-1; 9 nucleotides agree with TRBD1. Trimming at V came to 3 bases and at J to 6 bases, leaving 5 bases not matched to a gene. Germline CDR1 reads LGHDT; CDR2 reads YNNKEL (reference sequence). This CDR3 spans 14 amino acids. For the CDR3, the DNA is TGTGCCAGCAGCCACCGGGACAGGGCTGCTGAAGCTTTCTTT. Its protein product is CASSHRDRAAEAFF.

The V call is TRBV10-2, the J call TRBJ1-4; weak D call: TRBD1 (6 bases). V was pared by 0 bases and J by 4 bases, with 9 bases between. Germline CDR1 WSHSY, CDR2 SAAADI. CDR3 size: 15 residues. DNA of the CDR3: TGCGCCAGCAGTGAGTCTGGGGGCAGTAATGAAAAACTGTTTTTT. Translating it yields CASSESGGSNEKLFF.

The chain joins TRBV2 to TRBJ1-6; a weak D match, TRBD1 (6 bases). V was cut by 1 base and J by 7 bases, with 17 bases left in between. This CDR3 spans 17 amino acids. The germline CDR1 and CDR2 sequences are SNHLY and FYNNEI. For the CDR3, the DNA is TGTGCCAGCAGTGAAGTGGGGAGACAGGCAGTGAATTCACCCCTCCACTTT. Amino acids: CASSEVGRQAVNSPLHF.

The CDR3 region is CASSGLGYTF. The CDR3 nucleotides are TGTGCCAGCAGCGGTCTGGGCTACACCTTC. The chain couples TRBV9 to TRBJ1-2; D unclear. Germline loops: CDR1 SGDLS, CDR2 YYNGEE. V lost 3 bases, J lost 8 bases, and 5 bases lay in between. The CDR3 spans 10 residues.